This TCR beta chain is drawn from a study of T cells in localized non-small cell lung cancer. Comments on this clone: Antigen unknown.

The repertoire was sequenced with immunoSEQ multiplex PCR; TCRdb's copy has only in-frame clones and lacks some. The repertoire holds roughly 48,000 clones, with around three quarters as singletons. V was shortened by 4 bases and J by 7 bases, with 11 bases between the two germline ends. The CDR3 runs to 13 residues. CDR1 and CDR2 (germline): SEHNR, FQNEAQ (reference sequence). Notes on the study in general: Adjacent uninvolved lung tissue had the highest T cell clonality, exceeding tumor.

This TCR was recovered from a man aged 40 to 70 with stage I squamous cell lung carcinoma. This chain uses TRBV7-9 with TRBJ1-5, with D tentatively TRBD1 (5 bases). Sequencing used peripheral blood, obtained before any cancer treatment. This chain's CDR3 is CASSYTGHQPQHF. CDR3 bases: TGTGCCAGCAGCTATACGGGGCACCAGCCCCAGCATTTT.